This T cell receptor beta chain emerged from a study of blood T cell repertoires in COVID-19. This clone was seen only once. Only in-frame clones appear in the TCRdb table, and some are missing; sequencing was by immunoSEQ multiplex PCR. The sample yields some 250,000 clones, 86% seen once. The CDR3 extends over 16 amino acids. The J segment lost 2 bases and the V segment lost 4 bases, leaving 10 bases of the junction unmatched. Germline CDR1 and CDR2: SNHLY and FYNNEI. This sequence joins TRBV2 and TRBJ1-1; 7 positions match TRBD1. The source material was peripheral blood. The clonotype was recovered from a young man with active or convalescent COVID-19. The CDR3 reads CASSVDRTTPNTEAFF. The CDR3 nucleotides are TGTGCCAGCAGTGTGGACAGGACAACACCAAACACTGAAGCTTTCTTT.